One sample yielded the 22 T cell receptor beta chains listed below, sequenced in a study of esophageal squamous cell carcinoma under preoperative chemotherapy. TCRdb called the PCR reads again in MiXCR, with one record for every CDR3 protein. The sample has under 7,000 distinct CDR3 sequences, roughly 30% seen once. Indicated time point: before preoperative PTX-NDP chemotherapy. Sampling was conducted from a patient given preoperative chemotherapy. Source of these receptors: a human donor with esophageal squamous cell carcinoma. The donor label of this sample is uncertain.

On this clonotype itself: The CDR3 ends on some other residue instead of the conserved phenylalanine or tryptophan, so this is likely a read error. The DNA is left out, because the CDR3 cannot be placed on it with certainty; the CDR3 is given as TCRdb lists it. V is TRBV6-1 and J is TRBJ2-5; the D segment call TRBD1 is taken from the table without a DNA check. The CDR3 adds up to 12 amino acids, both ends counted. The germline V gene encodes CDR1 MNHNS and CDR2 SASEGT. This chain's CDR3 is CASIVGLYEEYC.

This clonotype is medium-sized (0.01 to 0.1%) within its sample. The J gene is TRBJ2-3, the V gene TRBV7-2; 8 bases match TRBD2. Looked up from germline, CDR1 is SGHTA and CDR2 is FQGNSA. V was clipped by 3 bases and J by 0 bases; unmatched bases: 5. The CDR3 sequence is 16 residues long. The CDR3 loop reads CASSFRLATSTDTQYF. The CDR3 nucleotides read TGTGCCAGCAGCTTTAGACTAGCGACCAGCACAGATACGCAGTATTTT. The variable domain in full, with the rest retrieved from reference TRBV7-2 and TRBJ2-3, is GAGVSQSPSNKVTEKGKDVELRCDPISGHTALYWYRQSLGQGLEFLIYFQGNSAPDKSGLPSDRFSAERTGGSVSTLTIQRTQQEDSAVYLCASSFRLATSTDTQYFGPGTRLTVL.

This clonotype was seen more than once but under ten times. The junction does not match germline at one end; this may be a read error. The chain is built from TRBV7-8 and TRBJ2-1; tentatively, D is TRBD1 or TRBD2 (5 bases each). Germline CDR1 and CDR2: SGHVS and FQNEAQ. This CDR3 contains 15 residues. CDR3 in amino acids: CAGSPGIKGTDEQFF. The CDR3 nucleotides are TGTGCCGGCAGTCCCGGAATAAAAGGGACGGATGAGCAGTTCTTC.

The sample holds many counts of this clonotype. The chain recombines TRBV7-2 with TRBJ2-1, with a possible D match to TRBD2 (6 bases). The last part of the DNA fits TRBJ2-7 better; the J call may be wrong. CDR3 size: 15 residues. Germline CDR1 is SGHTA and CDR2 is FQGNSA. This CDR3 reads CASSLDGSPYNEQYF. In DNA, the CDR3 is TGTGCCAGCAGCTTAGACGGGAGTCCCTACAATGAGCAGTACTTC.

This clonotype has a count of ten or more. V is TRBV6-1 and J is TRBJ1-5; D gene ambiguous. The germline V gene encodes CDR1 MNHNS and CDR2 SASEGT. The CDR3 spans 14 residues. Trimming stripped 6 bases from V and 2 bases from J, with 11 bases between. CDR3 DNA sequence: TGTGCCAGCAGGAGGCTAGGCGGCAATCAGCCCCAGCATTTT. Residues: CASRRLGGNQPQHF.

This clonotype is medium-sized. The chain uses TRBV10-1 and TRBJ2-1; TRBD2 aligns across 7 bases. J lost 7 bases, V lost 4 bases, and 7 bases had no gene match. CDR3 size: 14 residues. Germline V lookup: CDR1 WNHNN, CDR2 SYGVQD (reference sequence). This CDR3 reads CASSGAGSGNEQFF. CDR3 nucleotide sequence: TGCGCCAGCAGTGGAGCGGGATCAGGGAATGAGCAGTTCTTC.

This clonotype is categorized as medium-sized (0.01 to 0.1%). The chain joins TRBV27 to TRBJ2-2, with unresolved D. Germline V lookup: CDR1 MNHEY, CDR2 SMNVEV (reference sequence). This CDR3 is built from 18 residues. Trimming cost V 5 bases and J 1 base, with 20 bases left between them. The CDR3 region is CASSPDGVVNRNTGELFF. The CDR3, as DNA: TGTGCCAGCAGTCCTGATGGGGTAGTTAATCGGAACACCGGGGAGCTGTTTTTT.

Turning to this clonotype: At one end, the junction sequence differs from germline, possibly due to a read error. The gene calls are TRBV6-5 and TRBJ2-4; D unresolved. Germline CDR1 reads MNHEY; CDR2 reads SVGAGI. There are 12 residues in the CDR3. Here the CDR3 DNA reads TGTGCCAGGAGTTGGGCACCAGAGACCCGGTACTTC. This encodes CARSWAPETRYF.

By share of the sample, this clonotype is medium-sized. The V call is TRBV12-3 or TRBV12-4, the J call TRBJ2-1; D may be TRBD1 or TRBD2 (6 bases each). The DNA end is more similar to TRBJ2-7, so the J call may be wrong. The length of the CDR3 is 14 residues. CDR3 in amino acids: CASSFRGGGNEQYF. CDR3 nucleotide sequence: TGTGCCAGCAGTTTTAGAGGGGGAGGCAATGAGCAGTACTTC.

Many counts were recorded for this clonotype. V usage is TRBV7-2 and J usage is TRBJ1-2; a possible D gene is TRBD1 (6 bases). The germline V gene encodes CDR1 SGHTA and CDR2 FQGNSA. This CDR3 contains 13 residues. V lost 2 bases to trimming and J lost 3 bases, with 7 bases between them. CDR3 protein: CASSLYRDYGYTF. CDR3 sequence (DNA): TGTGCCAGCAGCTTATACAGGGACTATGGCTACACCTTC.

To note about this clonotype: The junction does not match germline at one end; this may be a read error. The chain links TRBV6-1 to TRBJ2-6; 8 nucleotides line up with TRBD2. This CDR3 contains 15 residues. CDR1 is MNHNS and CDR2 is SASEGT in the germline V gene. The CDR3 spells CASSKSGSSYKERCF. Written as DNA, the CDR3 is TGTGCCAGCAGTAAGAGCGGGAGCTCCTACAAGGAGCGGTGCTTC.

Concerning this clonotype itself: Compared with germline, one end of the junction differs, possibly owing to a read error. The chain recombines TRBV25-1 with TRBJ2-5; D not resolved. Germline V CDR1 and CDR2: MGHDK, SYGVNS. The length of the CDR3 is 15 residues. CDR3 amino acids: CASSPGFGGEETECF. The CDR3 DNA follows: TGTGCCAGCAGCCCCGGCTTCGGCGGTGAAGAGACCGAGTGCTTC. The full variable domain, its missing parts supplied by reference TRBV25-1 and TRBJ2-5, is EADIYQTPRYLVIGTGKKITLECSQTMGHDKMYWYQQDPGMELHLIHYSYGVNSTEKGDLSSESTVSRIRTEHFPLTLESARPSHTSQYLCASSPGFGGEETECFGPGTRLLVL.

The genes are TRBV7-9 and TRBJ2-1, with D hard to call. The J call may be incorrect, as the DNA end agrees better with TRBJ2-7. Germline CDR1 SEHNR, CDR2 FQNEAQ (reference sequence). The CDR3 runs to 14 residues. In DNA, the CDR3 is TGTGCCAGCAGCCCTATGCTATCCGGCCAGGAGCAGTACTTC. Encoded protein: CASSPMLSGQEQYF.

This clonotype was counted ten times or more. A read error is possible here, since a much larger clone lies one base away. The chain employs TRBV12-3 or TRBV12-4 and TRBJ2-1; D call uncertain. CDR3 size: 14 residues. V lost 6 bases to trimming and J lost 13 bases, with 22 bases between them. The CDR3 bases are TGTGCCAGCAGGACTCCGGGCCTGAAAAAGACCCAGTTCTTC. Encoded protein: CASRTPGLKKTQFF.

V gene TRBV5-1 combines with J gene TRBJ1-6; D gene ambiguous. The CDR3 totals 13 residues. V lost 6 bases to trimming and J lost 2 bases, with 6 bases between them. The V gene's germline CDR1 is SGHRS and CDR2 YFSETQ. Here the CDR3 DNA reads TGCGCCAGCACAGATACCTATAATTCACCCCTCCACTTT. This encodes CASTDTYNSPLHF.

This clonotype has a count of ten or more. J is TRBJ2-1 and V is TRBV12-3 or TRBV12-4, with 13 bases identical to TRBD2. The J call is doubtful: the DNA matches TRBJ2-7 better. CDR3 length: 17 residues. The CDR3 protein is CASSSGSTSGRADEQYF. CDR3 DNA: TGTGCCAGCAGTTCTGGTAGCACTAGCGGGAGGGCCGATGAGCAGTACTTC.

In its sample, this clonotype was seen many times. V is TRBV6-1 and J is TRBJ1-6; D is uncertain. The germline gives CDR1 MNHNS, CDR2 SASEGT. The CDR3 is 13 residues long. Trimming pared 4 bases from V and 5 bases from J, leaving 6 bases between. CDR3 amino acids: CASSGTHNSPLHF. CDR3 in DNA: TGTGCCAGCAGTGGGACGCATAATTCACCCCTCCACTTT.

The rearrangement uses TRBV6-1 and TRBJ1-2; the match to TRBD1 covers 7 bases. V shed 6 bases and J 4 bases; nucleotides not matched to a gene: 2. The germline V gene encodes CDR1 MNHNS and CDR2 SASEGT. The CDR3 has 12 amino acids. Written as DNA, the CDR3 is TGTGCCAGCAGGGGGACAGTCTATGGCTACACCTTC. This sequence encodes CASRGTVYGYTF.

This clonotype was recorded many times. At one boundary the junction diverges from the germline segment, which might be a read error. This chain uses TRBV7-7 with TRBJ2-3; 10 nucleotides line up with TRBD1. CDR1 is SSHAT and CDR2 is FNYEAQ in the germline V gene (reference sequence). CDR3 length: 17 amino acids. CDR3 loop: CASSSGTGVVGTDTQYF. CDR3 DNA sequence: TGTGCTAGCAGCTCCGGGACAGGGGTGGTGGGCACAGATACGCAGTATTTT.

Comments on this clonotype: The CDR3 does not end in the conserved phenylalanine or tryptophan, so this is likely a read error. The DNA is left out, because the CDR3 cannot be placed on it with certainty; the CDR3 is given as TCRdb lists it. The gene calls are TRBV7-2 and TRBJ2-5; the table assigns TRBD2, which was not confirmed against the DNA. The germline CDR1 and CDR2 sequences are SGHTA and FQGNSA. Inclusive of both ends, the CDR3 amounts to 14 amino acids. The CDR3 sequence: CASSLKGLVDERCL.

About this clonotype itself: The junction differs from germline at one of its ends, possibly a read error. The V and J genes are TRBV11-3 and TRBJ2-1; D call uncertain. Germline CDR1 is SGHNT and CDR2 is YENEEA. This CDR3 has 12 amino acids. DNA for the CDR3: TGTGCCGGCAGCCGGAGTAGTAATGAGCAGTTCTTC. It yields the protein CAGSRSSNEQFF. The complete variable domain, with remaining parts taken from reference TRBV11-3 and TRBJ2-1, reads EAGVVQSPRYKIIEKKQPVAFWCNPISGHNTLYWYLQNLGQGPELLIRYENEEAVDDSQLPKDRFSAERLKGVDSTLKIQPAELGDSAVYLCAGSRSSNEQFFGPGTRLTVL.

This clonotype was detected many times. This chain joins TRBV11-1 and TRBJ2-1; D is possibly TRBD1 (6 bases). The DNA end favors TRBJ2-7, so the J call may be wrong. The germline gives CDR1 SGHAT, CDR2 FQDESV (reference sequence). The CDR3 length is 14 residues. CDR3 in amino acids: CASSLLAGDNEQYF. The CDR3, as DNA: TGTGCCAGCAGCTTACTCGCAGGGGACAATGAGCAGTACTTC.